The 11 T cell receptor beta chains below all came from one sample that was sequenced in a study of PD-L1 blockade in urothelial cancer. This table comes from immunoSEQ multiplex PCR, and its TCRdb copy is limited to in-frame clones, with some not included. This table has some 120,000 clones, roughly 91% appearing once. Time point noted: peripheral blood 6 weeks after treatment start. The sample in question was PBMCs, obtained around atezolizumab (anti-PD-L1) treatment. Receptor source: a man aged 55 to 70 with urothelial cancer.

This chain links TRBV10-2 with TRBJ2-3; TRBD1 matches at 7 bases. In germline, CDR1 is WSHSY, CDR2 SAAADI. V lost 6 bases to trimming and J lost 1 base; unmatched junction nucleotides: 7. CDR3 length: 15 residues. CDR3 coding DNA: TGCGCCAGCAGCGACAGGGAAAAGCGCACAGATACGCAGTATTTT. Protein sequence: CASSDREKRTDTQYF.

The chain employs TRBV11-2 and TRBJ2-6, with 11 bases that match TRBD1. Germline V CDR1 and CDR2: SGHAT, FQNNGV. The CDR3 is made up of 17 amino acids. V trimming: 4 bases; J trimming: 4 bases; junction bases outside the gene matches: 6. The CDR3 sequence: CASSSRTGGLGANVLTF. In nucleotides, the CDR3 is TGTGCCAGCAGCTCTCGGACAGGGGGCTTGGGGGCCAACGTCCTGACTTTC.

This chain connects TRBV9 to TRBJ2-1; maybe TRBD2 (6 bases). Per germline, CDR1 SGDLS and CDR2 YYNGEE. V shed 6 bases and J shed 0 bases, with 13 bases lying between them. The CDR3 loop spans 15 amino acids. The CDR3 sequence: CASTSEEGSYNEQFF. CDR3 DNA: TGTGCCAGCACCTCAGAGGAGGGCTCCTACAATGAGCAGTTCTTC.

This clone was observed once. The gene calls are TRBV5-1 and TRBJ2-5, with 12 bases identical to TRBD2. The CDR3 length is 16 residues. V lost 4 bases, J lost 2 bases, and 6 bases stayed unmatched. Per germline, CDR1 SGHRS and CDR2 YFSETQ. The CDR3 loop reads CASSHGTSGLQETQYF. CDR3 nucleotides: TGCGCCAGCAGCCACGGGACTAGCGGGCTTCAAGAGACCCAGTACTTC.

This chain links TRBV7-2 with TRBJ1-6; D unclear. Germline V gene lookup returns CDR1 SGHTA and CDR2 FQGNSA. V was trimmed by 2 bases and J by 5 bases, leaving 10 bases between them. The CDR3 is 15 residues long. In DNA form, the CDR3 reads TGTGCCAGCAGCTTAATAATAGCAAATAATTCACCCCTCCACTTT. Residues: CASSLIIANNSPLHF.

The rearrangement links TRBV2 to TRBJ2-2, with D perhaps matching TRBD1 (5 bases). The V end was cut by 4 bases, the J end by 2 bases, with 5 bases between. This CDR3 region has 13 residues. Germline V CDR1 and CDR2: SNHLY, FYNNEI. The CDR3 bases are TGTGCCAGCAGTGGGGGCAACACCGGGGAGCTGTTTTTT. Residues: CASSGGNTGELFF.

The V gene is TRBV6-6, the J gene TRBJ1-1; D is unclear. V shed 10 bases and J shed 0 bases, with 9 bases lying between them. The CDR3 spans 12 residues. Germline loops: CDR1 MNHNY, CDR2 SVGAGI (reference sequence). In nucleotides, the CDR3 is TGTGCCATCAAAGCGATGAACACTGAAGCTTTCTTT. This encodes CAIKAMNTEAFF.

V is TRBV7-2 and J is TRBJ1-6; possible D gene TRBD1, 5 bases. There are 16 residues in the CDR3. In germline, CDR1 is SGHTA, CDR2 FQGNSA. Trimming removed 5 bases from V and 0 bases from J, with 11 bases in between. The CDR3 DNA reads TGTGCCAGCAGCCCGGGGGGAGCCTCCTATAATTCACCCCTCCACTTT. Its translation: CASSPGGASYNSPLHF.

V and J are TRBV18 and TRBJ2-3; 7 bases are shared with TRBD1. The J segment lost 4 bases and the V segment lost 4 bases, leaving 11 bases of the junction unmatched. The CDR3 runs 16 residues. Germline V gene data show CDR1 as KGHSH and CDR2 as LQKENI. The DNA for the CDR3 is TGTGCCAGCTCACTGATCCGGACAGGAAATCCAGATACGCAGTATTTT. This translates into CASSLIRTGNPDTQYF.

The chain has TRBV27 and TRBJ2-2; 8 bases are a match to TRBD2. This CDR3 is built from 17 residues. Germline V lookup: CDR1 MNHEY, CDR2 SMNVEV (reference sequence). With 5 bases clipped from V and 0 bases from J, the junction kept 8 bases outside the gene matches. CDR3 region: CASSPIGLAANTGELFF. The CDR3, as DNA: TGTGCCAGCAGTCCTATAGGACTAGCAGCGAACACCGGGGAGCTGTTTTTT.

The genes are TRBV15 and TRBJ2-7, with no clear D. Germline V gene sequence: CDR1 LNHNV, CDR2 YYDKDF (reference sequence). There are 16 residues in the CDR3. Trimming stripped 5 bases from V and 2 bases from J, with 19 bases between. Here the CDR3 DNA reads TGTGCCACCAGCCCAACCTATCTAGTTGGTGCCTACGAGCAGTACTTC. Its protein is CATSPTYLVGAYEQYF.